These T cell receptor beta chains were read from a single sample in a study of cytomegalovirus exposure and HLA in healthy donors. Produced via immunoSEQ multiplex PCR; TCRdb's table is partial and in-frame only. The sample has roughly 82,000 clones, just under 95% seen once; the top ten hold over 0.65%. Material for sequencing was PBMCs. The receptors here all came from a man between 18 and 35 years old in good health and CMV-seronegative. CDR3s include the opening cysteine and the closing phenylalanine or tryptophan. The order of the fields is J gene, V gene, CDR3 protein.

J gene: TRBJ2-7; V gene: TRBV5-6; CDR3 protein: CASSSGSGFREQYF
J gene: TRBJ1-1; V gene: TRBV7-8; CDR3 protein: CASSFSDRATTEAFF
J gene: TRBJ1-3; V gene: TRBV30; CDR3 protein: CAWIGGSGNTIYF
J gene: TRBJ2-2; V gene: TRBV29-1; CDR3 protein: CSVAKYLAGGINTGELFF
J gene: TRBJ2-3; V gene: TRBV18; CDR3 protein: CASSRDVTDTQYF
J gene: TRBJ1-4; V gene: TRBV5-1; CDR3 protein: CASKVTGGPLNEKLFF
J gene: TRBJ1-5; V gene: TRBV2; CDR3 protein: CASSAGFGDQPQHF
J gene: TRBJ2-7; V gene: TRBV9; CDR3 protein: CASSARPGTSGRGNEQYF
J gene: TRBJ1-4; V gene: TRBV6-5; CDR3 protein: CASSYSGQDEKLFF
J gene: TRBJ2-5; V gene: TRBV5-1; CDR3 protein: CASSLDRRGWETQYF
J gene: TRBJ1-1; V gene: TRBV18; CDR3 protein: CASSPQFQGTGTEAFF
J gene: TRBJ2-2; V gene: TRBV4-1; CDR3 protein: CASRPLKTGGTGELFF
J gene: TRBJ2-7; V gene: TRBV7-6; CDR3 protein: CASSHARGSYEQYF
J gene: TRBJ2-3; V gene: TRBV21-1; CDR3 protein: CASSLRGTQYF
J gene: TRBJ1-2; V gene: TRBV9; CDR3 protein: CASSPGRDRGSYGYTF
J gene: TRBJ2-3; V gene: TRBV10-3; CDR3 protein: CAISDPSGGLAGGLGTDTQYF
J gene: TRBJ2-7; V gene: TRBV11-2; CDR3 protein: CASSPRGSAEGEQYF
J gene: TRBJ1-2; V gene: TRBV5-8; CDR3 protein: CASSLGQQGTF
J gene: TRBJ1-1; V gene: TRBV29-1; CDR3 protein: CSAQDSLNTEAFF
J gene: TRBJ2-1; V gene: TRBV7-9; CDR3 protein: CASSPGMSIVEQFF
J gene: TRBJ1-1; V gene: TRBV29-1; CDR3 protein: CSGRGPNLNTEAFF
J gene: TRBJ2-7; V gene: TRBV7-8; CDR3 protein: CASSPGQGASEQYF
J gene: TRBJ2-2; V gene: TRBV7-6; CDR3 protein: CASSLGVAGTTGELFF
J gene: TRBJ1-5; V gene: TRBV5-5; CDR3 protein: CASSPPPGQGNQPQHF
J gene: TRBJ2-2; V gene: TRBV10-3; CDR3 protein: CAIGRGRDTGELFF
J gene: TRBJ1-5; V gene: TRBV27; CDR3 protein: CASSPWTGDNYQPQHF
J gene: TRBJ2-1; V gene: TRBV6-1; CDR3 protein: CASSRTGVSYNEQFF
J gene: TRBJ1-2; V gene: TRBV7-9; CDR3 protein: CASSRQGVDGYTF
J gene: TRBJ2-1; V gene: TRBV12-5; CDR3 protein: CASGPLGLARYHEQFF
J gene: TRBJ2-7; V gene: TRBV11-2; CDR3 protein: CASSSASYEQYF
J gene: TRBJ2-2; V gene: TRBV14; CDR3 protein: CASSERITGELFF
J gene: TRBJ2-1; V gene: TRBV5-1; CDR3 protein: CASSWIPGTGVEQFF
J gene: TRBJ1-2; V gene: TRBV29-1; CDR3 protein: CSVDLIYGYTF
J gene: TRBJ2-2; V gene: TRBV7-3; CDR3 protein: CASSPQGWTGELFF
J gene: TRBJ1-5; V gene: TRBV20-1; CDR3 protein: CSAGVQPQHF
J gene: TRBJ2-5; V gene: TRBV7-9; CDR3 protein: CASRPMAGRIGETQYF
J gene: TRBJ1-5; V gene: TRBV7-8; CDR3 protein: CASSLENEDRFTNQPQHF
J gene: TRBJ2-1; V gene: TRBV19; CDR3 protein: CASSIRLADNEQFF